This T cell receptor beta chain appears in the sequencing data of a study of CD8 T cells in ankylosing spondylitis. Whole-study results and caveats: The authors reported significant enrichment of disease-linked clones in matched ankylosing spondylitis synovial fluid.

Each CDR3 protein is one row after TCRdb ran MiXCR on the 5' RACE reads. The table records some 200,000 distinct CDR3 sequences, roughly 13% of them present only once. This clonotype was seen a few times. Its antigen is still unknown. Germline V gene sequence: CDR1 SGHAT, CDR2 FQNNGV. The CDR3 sequence is 15 residues long. Trimming left V 7 bases short and J 3 bases short, with 18 bases between. The J gene is TRBJ1-1, the V gene TRBV11-2, with a tentative D call TRBD1 (6 bases). Sequenced material: blood, either unsorted or a sorted T cell fraction (not recorded which). The receptor was isolated from a male donor with ankylosing spondylitis or in good health (not recorded which). The CDR3 loop is CASTRGGGGDTEAFF. CDR3 DNA sequence: TGTGCCAGCACCCGGGGGGGCGGAGGGGACACTGAAGCTTTCTTT.